The clone carrying this TCR beta chain was seen a handful of times. No antigen is known for it. The germline V and J ends were trimmed by 3 bases and 0 bases, with 12 bases remaining between them. The CDR3 contains 15 residues. The data were taken from a study of identical twins. Study outcomes and limitations: Rather than following the same donors, the conclusions depended on cross-sectional statistical analysis.

Everyone who donated was a healthy Caucasian. One entry per CDR3 protein results from TCRdb running MiXCR on the 5' RACE reads. The sample has around 230,000 distinct CDR3 sequences, around a tenth seen once; the top ten hold about 5.5%. The genes are TRBV12-3 or TRBV12-4 and TRBJ2-7, with D maybe TRBD1 (5 bases). The clonotype originates from a young woman in good health. The sample was memory (CD45RO+) T cells sorted from blood. The CDR3 DNA reads TGTGCCAGCAGTTTTCACAGGTTCCCCTCCTACGAGCAGTACTTC. It yields the protein CASSFHRFPSYEQYF.